This record concerns one T cell receptor (beta chain) sequence. These data come from a study of cytomegalovirus exposure and HLA in healthy donors. Vbeta (60) and Jbeta (13) primers were used in the PCR. Sequencing was performed with immunoSEQ multiplex PCR; in TCRdb, only in-frame clones are kept and a portion is missing. The data show roughly 130,000 clones, around 8.5% seen once. Germline CDR1 and CDR2: GTSNPN and SVGIG (reference sequence). Trimming took 3 bases from V and 8 from J, leaving 13 bases between them. The CDR3 has 12 amino acids. Sequenced material: PBMCs. The rearrangement links TRBV30 to TRBJ1-2; a possible D gene is TRBD1 (6 bases). This receptor was identified in a man aged 35-49 years in good health and CMV-seronegative. For the CDR3, the DNA is TGTGCCTGGAGCGGGGGGCTAGGGGGCTACACCTTC. Residues: CAWSGGLGGYTF.